A single sample gave rise to the 5 T cell receptor beta chains below, sequenced in a study of T cells in Graves' hyperthyroidism and ophthalmopathy. Using RNA transcripts as the source, TCR beta CDR3 regions were amplified. TCR CDR3 underwent first-round RT-PCR with the HTBI primer set. MiXCR was run by TCRdb on the multiplex PCR reads, yielding one entry per CDR3 protein. This table has roughly 300,000 distinct CDR3 sequences, about 25% appearing once. Source material: blood. These receptors came from a man aged 35 to 55 with Graves' hyperthyroidism that later progressed to Graves' ophthalmopathy.

The sample holds many counts of this clonotype. The V gene is TRBV20-1, the J gene TRBJ2-7; no clear D gene. The V gene lost 1 base and the J gene lost 1 base, with 8 bases spanning the gap. Germline CDR1 is DFQATT and CDR2 is SNEGSKA (reference sequence). CDR3 length: 13 amino acids. The CDR3 DNA is TGCAGTGCTAGAGTGGGTGGATCCTACGAGCAGTACTTC. This codes for CSARVGGSYEQYF.

This clonotype was detected many times. The J gene is TRBJ2-5, the V gene TRBV19, with 8 bases that match TRBD2. Germline-derived CDR1 and CDR2 are LNHDA and SQIVND (reference sequence). The CDR3 totals 16 residues. Unmatched junction bases numbered 7, after V lost 0 bases and J lost 4 bases. For the CDR3, the DNA is TGTGCCAGTAGTATAGATCTATTAGCGGGGACAGAGACCCAGTACTTC. As protein: CASSIDLLAGTETQYF.

The chain joins TRBV6-5 to TRBJ1-2; D unresolved. The CDR3 has 13 amino acids. Per the germline V gene, CDR1 is MNHEY and CDR2 is SVGAGI. Trimming left V 4 bases short and J 4 bases short, with 10 bases between. CDR3 region: CASSLRTGYGYTF. The CDR3 region has the DNA TGTGCCAGCAGTTTAAGGACGGGCTATGGCTACACCTTC.

The J gene is TRBJ1-5, the V gene TRBV6-2 or TRBV6-3; D call uncertain. Germline V CDR1 and CDR2: MNHEY, SVGEGT. The V gene lost 4 bases and the J gene lost 7 bases, with 8 bases spanning the gap. This CDR3 is built from 12 residues. CDR3 residues: CASSFGEQPQHF. CDR3 DNA: TGTGCCAGCAGTTTCGGCGAGCAGCCCCAGCATTTT.

This clonotype has ten or more counts. This chain joins TRBV12-3 or TRBV12-4 and TRBJ2-7, with 8 bases fitting TRBD1. The CDR3 spans 15 residues. J lost 7 bases, V lost 1 base, and 9 bases had no gene match. The CDR3 region is CASSLDGQGMEEQYF. The CDR3 DNA reads as TGTGCCAGCAGTTTAGACGGACAGGGAATGGAAGAGCAGTACTTC.